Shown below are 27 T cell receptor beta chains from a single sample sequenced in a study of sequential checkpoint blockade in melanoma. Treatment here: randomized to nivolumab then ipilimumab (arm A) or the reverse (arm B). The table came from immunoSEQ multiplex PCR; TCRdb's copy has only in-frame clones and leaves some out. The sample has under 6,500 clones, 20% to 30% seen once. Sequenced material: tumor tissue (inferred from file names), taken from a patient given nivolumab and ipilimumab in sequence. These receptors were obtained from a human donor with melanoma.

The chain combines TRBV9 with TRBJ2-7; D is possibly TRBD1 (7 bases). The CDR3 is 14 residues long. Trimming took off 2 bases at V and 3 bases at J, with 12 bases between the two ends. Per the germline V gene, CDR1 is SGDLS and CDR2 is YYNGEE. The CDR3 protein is CASSVQGGDYEQYF. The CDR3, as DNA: TGTGCCAGCAGCGTCCAGGGGGGAGACTACGAGCAGTACTTC.

CDR3 sequence (DNA): TGTGCCAGCAGCTTTAGCCCCCCAAAGGCCGCGAACACCGGGGAGCTGTTTTTT. It specifies CASSFSPPKAANTGELFF. The chain is built from TRBV11-3 and TRBJ2-2; D is unresolved. The germline V gene has CDR1 SGHNT and CDR2 YENEEA. The CDR3 has 18 residues. Trimming removed 3 bases at V and 0 bases at J, with 17 bases between.

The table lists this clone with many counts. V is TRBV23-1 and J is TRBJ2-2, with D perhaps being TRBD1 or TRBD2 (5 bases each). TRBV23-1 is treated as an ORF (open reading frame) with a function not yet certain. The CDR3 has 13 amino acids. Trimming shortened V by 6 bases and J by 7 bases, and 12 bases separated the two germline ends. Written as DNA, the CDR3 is TGCGCCAGCAGCCATGAGGGGATCGGGGAGCTGTTTTTT. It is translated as CASSHEGIGELFF.

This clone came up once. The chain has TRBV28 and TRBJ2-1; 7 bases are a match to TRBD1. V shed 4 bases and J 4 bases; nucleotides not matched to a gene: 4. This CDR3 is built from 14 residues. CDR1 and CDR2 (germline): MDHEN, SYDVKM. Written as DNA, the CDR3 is TGTGCCAGCAGTTCCGGGACAGATTACAATGAGCAGTTCTTC. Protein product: CASSSGTDYNEQFF.

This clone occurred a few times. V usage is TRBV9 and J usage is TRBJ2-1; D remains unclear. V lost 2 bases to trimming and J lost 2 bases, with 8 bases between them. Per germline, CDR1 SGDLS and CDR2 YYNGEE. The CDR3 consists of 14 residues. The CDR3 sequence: CASSVMGTYNEQFF. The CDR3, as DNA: TGTGCCAGCAGCGTGATGGGGACCTACAATGAGCAGTTCTTC. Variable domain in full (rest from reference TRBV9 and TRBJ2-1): DSGVTQTPKHLITATGQRVTLRCSPRSGDLSVYWYQQSLDQGLQFLIQYYNGEERAKGNILERFSAQQFPDLHSELNLSSLELGDSALYFCASSVMGTYNEQFFGPGTRLTVL.

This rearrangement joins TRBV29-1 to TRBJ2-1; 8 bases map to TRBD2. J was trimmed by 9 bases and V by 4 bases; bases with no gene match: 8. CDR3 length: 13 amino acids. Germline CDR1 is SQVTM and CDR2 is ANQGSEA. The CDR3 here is CSVGPSGSGEQFF. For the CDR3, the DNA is TGCAGCGTTGGTCCGAGCGGGAGCGGTGAGCAGTTCTTC.

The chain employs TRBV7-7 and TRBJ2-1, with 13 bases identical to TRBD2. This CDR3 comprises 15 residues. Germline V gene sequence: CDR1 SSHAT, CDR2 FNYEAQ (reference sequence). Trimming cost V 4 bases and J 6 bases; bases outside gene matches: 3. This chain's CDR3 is CASSSTSGRANEQFF. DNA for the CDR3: TGTGCCAGCAGCTCCACTAGCGGGAGGGCCAATGAGCAGTTCTTC.

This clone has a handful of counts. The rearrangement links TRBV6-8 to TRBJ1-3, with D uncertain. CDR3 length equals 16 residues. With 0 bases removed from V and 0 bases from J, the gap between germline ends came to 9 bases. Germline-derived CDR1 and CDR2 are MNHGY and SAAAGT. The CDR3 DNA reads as TGTGCCAGCAGTTACTCGAAGCAGGACTCTGGAAACACCATATATTTT. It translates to CASSYSKQDSGNTIYF.

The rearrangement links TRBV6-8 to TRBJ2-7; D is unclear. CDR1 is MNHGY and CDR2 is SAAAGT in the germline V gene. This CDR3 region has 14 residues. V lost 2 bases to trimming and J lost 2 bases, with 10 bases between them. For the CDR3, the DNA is TGTGCCAGCAGTTACACGGGCCAGGCCTACGAGCAGTACTTC. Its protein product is CASSYTGQAYEQYF.

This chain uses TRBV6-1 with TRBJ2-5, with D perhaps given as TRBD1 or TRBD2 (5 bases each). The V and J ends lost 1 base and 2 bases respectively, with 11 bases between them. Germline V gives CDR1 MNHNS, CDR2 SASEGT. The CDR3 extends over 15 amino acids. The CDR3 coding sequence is TGTGCCAGCAGTGAAGGTTGGGGGATACAAGAGACCCAGTACTTC. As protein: CASSEGWGIQETQYF.

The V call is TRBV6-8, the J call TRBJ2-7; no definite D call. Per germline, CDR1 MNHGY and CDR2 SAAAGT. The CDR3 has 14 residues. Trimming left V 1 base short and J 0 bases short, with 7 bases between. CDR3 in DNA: TGTGCCAGCAGTTACTGGCAGCCCTCCTACGAGCAGTACTTC. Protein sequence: CASSYWQPSYEQYF.

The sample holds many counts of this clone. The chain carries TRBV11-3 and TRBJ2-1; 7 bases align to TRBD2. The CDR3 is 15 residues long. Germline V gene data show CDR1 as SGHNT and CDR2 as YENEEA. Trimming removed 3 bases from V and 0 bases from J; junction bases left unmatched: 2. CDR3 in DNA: TGTGCCAGCAGCTTGGGGGGGGACTCCTACAATGAGCAGTTCTTC. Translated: CASSLGGDSYNEQFF.

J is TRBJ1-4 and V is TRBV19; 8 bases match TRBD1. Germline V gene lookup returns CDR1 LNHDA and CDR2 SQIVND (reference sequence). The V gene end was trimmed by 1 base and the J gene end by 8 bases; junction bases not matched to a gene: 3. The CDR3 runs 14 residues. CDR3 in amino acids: CASSIGTGPEKLFF. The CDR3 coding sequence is TGTGCCAGTAGTATAGGGACAGGGCCCGAAAAACTGTTTTTT.

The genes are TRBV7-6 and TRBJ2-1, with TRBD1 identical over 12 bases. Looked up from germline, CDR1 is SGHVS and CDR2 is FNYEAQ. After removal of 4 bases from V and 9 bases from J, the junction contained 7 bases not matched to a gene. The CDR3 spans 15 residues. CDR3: CASSYPGTGGGEQFF. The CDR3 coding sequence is TGTGCCAGCAGCTATCCCGGGACAGGGGGCGGTGAGCAGTTCTTC.

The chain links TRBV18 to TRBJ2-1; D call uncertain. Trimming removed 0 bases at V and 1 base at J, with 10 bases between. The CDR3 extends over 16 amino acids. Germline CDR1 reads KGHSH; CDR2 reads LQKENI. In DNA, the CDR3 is TGTGCCAGCTCACCACCGGAGCGAGTTTCCTACAATGAGCAGTTCTTC. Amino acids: CASSPPERVSYNEQFF.

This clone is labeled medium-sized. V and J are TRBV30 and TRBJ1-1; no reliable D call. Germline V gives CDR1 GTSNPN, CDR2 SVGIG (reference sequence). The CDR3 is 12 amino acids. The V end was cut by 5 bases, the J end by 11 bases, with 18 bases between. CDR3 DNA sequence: TGTGCCTGGGGGTATCGGTCTCTTGTCGCTTTCTTT. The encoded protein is CAWGYRSLVAFF.

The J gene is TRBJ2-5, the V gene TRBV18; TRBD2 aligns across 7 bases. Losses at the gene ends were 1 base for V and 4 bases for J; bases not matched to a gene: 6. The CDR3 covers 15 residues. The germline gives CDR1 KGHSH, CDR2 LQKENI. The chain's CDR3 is CASSPRLGRGETQYF. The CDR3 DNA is TGTGCCAGCTCACCACGCTTAGGGAGGGGAGAGACCCAGTACTTC.

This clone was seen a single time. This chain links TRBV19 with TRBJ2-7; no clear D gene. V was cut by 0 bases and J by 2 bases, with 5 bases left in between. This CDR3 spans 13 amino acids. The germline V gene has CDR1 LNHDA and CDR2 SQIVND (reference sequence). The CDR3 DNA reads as TGTGCCAGTAGTATAGAACCGGCCTACGAGCAGTACTTC. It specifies CASSIEPAYEQYF.

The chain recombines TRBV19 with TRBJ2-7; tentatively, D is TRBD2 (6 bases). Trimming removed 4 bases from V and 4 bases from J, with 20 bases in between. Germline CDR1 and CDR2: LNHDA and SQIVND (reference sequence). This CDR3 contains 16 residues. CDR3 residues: CASSNNRGAVKYEQYF. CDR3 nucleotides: TGTGCCAGTAGTAACAACCGCGGGGCGGTAAAATACGAGCAGTACTTC. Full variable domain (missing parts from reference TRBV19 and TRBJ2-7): DGGITQSPKYLFRKEGQNVTLSCEQNLNHDAMYWYRQDPGQGLRLIYYSQIVNDFQKGDIAEGYSVSREKKESFPLTVTSAQKNPTAFYLCASSNNRGAVKYEQYFGPGTRLTVT.

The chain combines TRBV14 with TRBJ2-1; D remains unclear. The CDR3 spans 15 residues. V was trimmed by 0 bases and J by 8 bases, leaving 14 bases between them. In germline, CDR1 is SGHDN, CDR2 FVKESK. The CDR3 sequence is CASSQDLNSGDEQFF. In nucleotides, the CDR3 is TGTGCCAGCAGCCAAGACCTTAACTCTGGCGATGAGCAGTTCTTC.

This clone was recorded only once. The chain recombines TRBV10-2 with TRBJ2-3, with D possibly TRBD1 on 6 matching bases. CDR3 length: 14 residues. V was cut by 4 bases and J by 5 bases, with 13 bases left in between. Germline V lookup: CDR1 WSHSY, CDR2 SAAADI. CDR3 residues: CASSVGQGKDTQYF. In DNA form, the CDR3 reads TGCGCCAGCAGTGTCGGGCAGGGGAAAGATACGCAGTATTTT.

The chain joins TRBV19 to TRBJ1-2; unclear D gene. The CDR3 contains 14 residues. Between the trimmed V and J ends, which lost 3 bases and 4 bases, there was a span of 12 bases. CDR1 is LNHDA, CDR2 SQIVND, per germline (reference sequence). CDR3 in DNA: TGTGCCAGTAGTATTCCTCCAGAGCCCTATGGCTACACCTTC. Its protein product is CASSIPPEPYGYTF. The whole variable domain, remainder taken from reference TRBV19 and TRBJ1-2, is DGGITQSPKYLFRKEGQNVTLSCEQNLNHDAMYWYRQDPGQGLRLIYYSQIVNDFQKGDIAEGYSVSREKKESFPLTVTSAQKNPTAFYLCASSIPPEPYGYTFGSGTRLTVV.

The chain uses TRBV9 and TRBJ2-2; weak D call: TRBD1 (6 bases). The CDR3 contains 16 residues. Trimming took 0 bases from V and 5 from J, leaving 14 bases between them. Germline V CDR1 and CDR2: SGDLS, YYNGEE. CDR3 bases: TGTGCCAGCAGCGTAGGGGTACAGGGTGGGACCGGGGAGCTGTTTTTT. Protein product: CASSVGVQGGTGELFF.

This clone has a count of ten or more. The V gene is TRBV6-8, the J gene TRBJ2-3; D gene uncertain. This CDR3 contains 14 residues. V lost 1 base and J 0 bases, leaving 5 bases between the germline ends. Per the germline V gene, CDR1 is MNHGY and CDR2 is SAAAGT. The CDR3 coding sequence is TGTGCCAGCAGTTACTGGTCTAGCACAGATACGCAGTATTTT. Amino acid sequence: CASSYWSSTDTQYF.

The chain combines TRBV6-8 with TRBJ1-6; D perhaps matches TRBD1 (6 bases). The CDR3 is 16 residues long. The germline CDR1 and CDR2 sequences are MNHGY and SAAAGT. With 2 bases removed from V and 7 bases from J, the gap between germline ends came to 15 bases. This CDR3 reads CASSYEGPRGNSPLHF. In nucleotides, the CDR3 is TGTGCCAGCAGTTACGAGGGACCAAGGGGGAATTCACCCCTCCACTTT.

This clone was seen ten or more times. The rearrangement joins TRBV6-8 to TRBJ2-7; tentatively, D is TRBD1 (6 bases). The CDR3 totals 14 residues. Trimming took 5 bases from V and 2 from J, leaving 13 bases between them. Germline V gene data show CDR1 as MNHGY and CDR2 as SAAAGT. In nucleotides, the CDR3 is TGTGCCAGCAGTCTTCGACAGGCGCCCTACGAGCAGTACTTC. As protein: CASSLRQAPYEQYF.

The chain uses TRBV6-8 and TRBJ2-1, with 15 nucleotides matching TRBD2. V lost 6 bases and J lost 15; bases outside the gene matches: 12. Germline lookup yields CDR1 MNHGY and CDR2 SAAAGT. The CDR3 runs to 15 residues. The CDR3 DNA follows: TGTGCCAGCAGCTGGAGATGGACTAGCGGGGGGGCTTGGTTCTTC. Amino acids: CASSWRWTSGGAWFF.